Presented here are 23 T cell receptor beta chains from one specimen sequenced in a study of blood T cells in healthy people across ages (dated by TCRdb to between 2014 and 2017). The protocol used for the library was 5' RACE. Sequenced on an Illumina HiSeq 2500. A second 7 to 11 cycle PCR used a sample-barcoded 5' primer and a J-beta primer mix. TCRdb ran its own pipeline on the public reads, namely fastp trimming at Q25 and MiXCR clone calling, and kept in-frame beta chains. Rows are combined by CDR3 protein, so each entry shows the most common genes and DNA. Recorded for this sample are 1.5 million to 2 million distinct CDR3 sequences; around half of them occurred a single time. Around 2.1% of the sample is held by the ten biggest clonotypes. Sample: blood. These receptors all stem from a woman aged 40 to 50 in good health.

About this clonotype: Relative to the germline gene, one junction end is altered; a read error may explain this. The rearrangement uses TRBV12-3 or TRBV12-4 and TRBJ2-5; 8 nucleotides align to TRBD1. This CDR3 region has 14 residues. CDR3 protein: CASSLGTGQEAQYF. CDR3 bases: TGTGCCAGCAGTCTCGGGACAGGACAAGAGGCCCAGTACTTC.

This sequence joins TRBV24-1 and TRBJ2-5; D is ambiguous. The assigned J gene may be wrong: the sequence end matches TRBJ2-7 better. Per the germline V gene, CDR1 is KGHDR and CDR2 is SFDVKD. The CDR3 is made up of 15 amino acids. Written as DNA, the CDR3 is TGTGCCACCAGTGATCCTGACAAAGGGCAGGACGAGCAGTACTTC. This codes for CATSDPDKGQDEQYF.

This clonotype was seen only once. The chain's CDR3 is CASSQRGGHNEQFF. In DNA, the CDR3 is TGTGCCAGCAGCCAGCGGGGGGGGCACAATGAGCAGTTCTTC. The rearrangement joins TRBV3-1 to TRBJ2-1, with TRBD2 identical over 9 bases. J lost 5 bases, V lost 3 bases, and 2 bases had no gene match. Looked up from germline, CDR1 is LGHDT and CDR2 is YNNKEL (reference sequence). This CDR3 contains 14 residues.

This sequence joins TRBV12-3 or TRBV12-4 and TRBJ2-4; unclear D gene. V was trimmed by 3 bases and J by 3 bases, leaving 9 bases between them. The CDR3 contains 14 residues. The DNA of the CDR3 is TGTGCCAGCAGTTTTGGGGATCTCAAAAACATTCAGTACTTC. Translated, it gives CASSFGDLKNIQYF.

The chain uses TRBV28 and TRBJ2-1; 9 positions agree with TRBD2. Unmatched junction bases numbered 7, after V lost 6 bases and J lost 4 bases. Germline lookup yields CDR1 MDHEN and CDR2 SYDVKM. This CDR3 is 15 amino acids long. Written as DNA, the CDR3 is TGTGCCAGCAGGATTAGCGGGGGCGGTTACAATGAGCAGTTCTTC. This gives the protein CASRISGGGYNEQFF.

The rearrangement links TRBV20-1 to TRBJ2-5, with TRBD2 identical over 11 bases. The CDR3 has 15 amino acids. Looked up from germline, CDR1 is DFQATT and CDR2 is SNEGSKA (reference sequence). Germline trimming cut 4 bases from V and 11 bases from J; bases unmatched to any gene: 15. The CDR3 region is CSATPPLAGGNEQYF. CDR3 DNA: TGCAGTGCTACACCTCCCCTAGCGGGGGGCAATGAGCAGTACTTC.

The V gene is TRBV9, the J gene TRBJ2-3; the D is unclear. This CDR3 comprises 16 residues. Trimming pared 3 bases from V and 2 bases from J, leaving 16 bases between. Germline lookup yields CDR1 SGDLS and CDR2 YYNGEE. The DNA for the CDR3 is TGTGCCAGCAGCGGCCGACTGGAAATCAACACAGATACGCAGTATTTT. This sequence encodes CASSGRLEINTDTQYF.

The chain has TRBV7-6 and TRBJ2-5; possible D gene TRBD1, 5 bases. Germline V gene lookup returns CDR1 SGHVS and CDR2 FNYEAQ. V dropped 0 bases and J dropped 5 bases, with 13 bases sitting between them. The CDR3 is made up of 15 amino acids. DNA of the CDR3: TGTGCCAGCAGCTTAGCGTCAGGGCTGGGGGAGACCCAGTACTTC. Protein: CASSLASGLGETQYF. Looking up the rest from reference TRBV7-6 and TRBJ2-5 gives the full variable domain: GAGVSQSPRYKVTKRGQDVALRCDPISGHVSLYWYRQALGQGPEFLTYFNYEAQQDKSGLPNDRFSAERPEGSISTLTIQRTEQRDSAMYRCASSLASGLGETQYFGPGTRLLVL.

V usage is TRBV20-1 and J usage is TRBJ1-6; D possibly corresponds to TRBD1 (6 bases). V was shortened by 6 bases and J by 4 bases, with 13 bases between the two germline ends. This CDR3 is built from 14 residues. Germline lookup yields CDR1 DFQATT and CDR2 SNEGSKA (reference sequence). CDR3 in DNA: TGCAGTGCGAGGGGGACCGCTTATAATTCACCCCTCCACTTT. It codes for CSARGTAYNSPLHF.

The V and J genes are TRBV5-1 and TRBJ2-3, with D possibly being TRBD2 (5 bases). Trimming stripped 5 bases from V and 1 base from J, with 8 bases between. There are 13 residues in the CDR3. Looked up from germline, CDR1 is SGHRS and CDR2 is YFSETQ. The CDR3 region has the DNA TGCGCCAGCAGAATGGAGGGCACAGATACGCAGTATTTT. Translated: CASRMEGTDTQYF.

V is TRBV5-1 and J is TRBJ2-1; TRBD2 agrees at 11 bases. The CDR3 spans 17 residues. Trimming at V came to 0 bases and at J to 0 bases, leaving 2 bases not matched to a gene. Germline V lookup: CDR1 SGHRS, CDR2 YFSETQ. The CDR3 here is CASSLASGGYSYNEQFF. CDR3 nucleotides: TGCGCCAGCAGCTTGGCTAGCGGGGGGTACTCCTACAATGAGCAGTTCTTC.

This clonotype has just one count. The chain uses TRBV5-1 and TRBJ1-6, with 8 bases aligning to TRBD1. V was clipped by 4 bases and J by 3 bases; unmatched bases: 9. CDR3 length: 17 amino acids. Germline CDR1 is SGHRS and CDR2 is YFSETQ. This chain's CDR3 is CASSRGQGDDYNSPLHF. CDR3 nucleotides: TGCGCCAGCAGCCGAGGACAGGGAGATGACTATAATTCACCCCTCCACTTT. The complete variable domain, with remaining parts taken from reference TRBV5-1 and TRBJ1-6, reads KAGVTQTPRYLIKTRGQQVTLSCSPISGHRSVSWYQQTPGQGLQFLFEYFSETQRNKGNFPGRFSGRQFSNSRSEMNVSTLELGDSALYLCASSRGQGDDYNSPLHFGNGTRLTVT.

V is TRBV4-1 and J is TRBJ2-4, with 9 bases lining up with TRBD1. The end of the DNA fits TRBJ2-7 better, so the J call may be wrong. The germline V gene encodes CDR1 MGHRA and CDR2 YSYEKL. The CDR3 has 16 amino acids. The CDR3 spells CADVVGTGGQSYEQYF. Written as DNA, the CDR3 is TGCGCAGACGTGGTTGGAACAGGGGGCCAATCCTACGAGCAGTACTTC.

The chain is built from TRBV20-1 and TRBJ2-5; no clear D. In germline, CDR1 is DFQATT, CDR2 SNEGSKA (reference sequence). The length of the CDR3 is 11 residues. The V and J ends lost 5 bases and 7 bases respectively, with 11 bases between them. The chain's CDR3 is CSAGVLGTQYF. CDR3 bases: TGCAGTGCTGGGGTCTTGGGGACCCAGTACTTC.

This clonotype was counted a few times. The genes are TRBV6-5 and TRBJ2-4; D is tentatively TRBD1 or TRBD2 (5 bases each). Trimming took off 6 bases at V and 4 bases at J, with 13 bases between the two ends. The germline gives CDR1 MNHEY, CDR2 SVGAGI. This CDR3 comprises 14 residues. CDR3 coding DNA: TGTGCCAGCAGGCAACCGGGACCGAAAAACATTCAGTACTTC. Translating gives CASRQPGPKNIQYF.

This clonotype was seen a handful of times. The V and J genes are TRBV20-1 and TRBJ2-3; D might be TRBD1 (6 bases). The CDR3 covers 15 residues. Per the germline V gene, CDR1 is DFQATT and CDR2 is SNEGSKA (reference sequence). V lost 0 bases to trimming and J lost 3 bases, with 13 bases between them. CDR3: CSARDQQGRTDTQYF. The CDR3 DNA reads TGCAGTGCTAGAGACCAACAGGGTAGAACAGATACGCAGTATTTT.

This chain uses TRBV5-1 with TRBJ2-5, with a weak D call TRBD2 (6 bases). The CDR3 covers 15 residues. Germline values: CDR1 SGHRS, CDR2 YFSETQ. V lost 2 bases, J lost 2 bases, and 13 bases lay in between. As DNA, the CDR3 is TGCGCCAGCAGCTTAGGCGGGGAGTCACAAGAGACCCAGTACTTC. Protein: CASSLGGESQETQYF.

The chain links TRBV11-1 to TRBJ2-2, with D possibly matching TRBD2 (6 bases). Germline CDR1 SGHAT, CDR2 FQDESV (reference sequence). CDR3 size: 15 residues. V was trimmed by 5 bases and J by 7 bases, leaving 17 bases between them. The CDR3, as DNA: TGTGCCAGCAGCCCCGGCCTATCGCGGGGCGGGGAGCTGTTTTTT. Translation: CASSPGLSRGGELFF.

The rearrangement uses TRBV6-2 or TRBV6-3 and TRBJ1-1; 9 nucleotides line up with TRBD1. With 2 bases clipped from V and 6 bases from J, the junction kept 4 bases outside the gene matches. Germline assignment: CDR1 MNHEY and CDR2 SVGEGT. CDR3 length: 14 residues. The CDR3 nucleotides are TGTGCCAGCAGTTACGGGACAGGGAGCGCTGAAGCTTTCTTT. As protein: CASSYGTGSAEAFF.

This clonotype showed up just a few times. This chain connects TRBV27 to TRBJ2-1; TRBD1 aligns across 11 bases. Looked up from germline, CDR1 is MNHEY and CDR2 is SMNVEV (reference sequence). The trim removed 4 bases at V and 2 bases at J, leaving 1 base unmatched. This CDR3 region has 15 residues. CDR3 sequence: CASSSDRGPYNEQFF. The CDR3 DNA sequence: TGTGCCAGCAGTTCGGACAGGGGGCCCTACAATGAGCAGTTCTTC.

V and J are TRBV20-1 and TRBJ2-4; no firm D call. Germline values: CDR1 DFQATT, CDR2 SNEGSKA (reference sequence). The CDR3 totals 14 residues. V lost 3 bases and J lost 0, with 9 bases in between. The DNA of the CDR3 is TGCAGTGCTAGTAGCCTCATAGCCAAAAACATTCAGTACTTC. This codes for CSASSLIAKNIQYF.

V is TRBV4-3 and J is TRBJ1-2, with 8 bases identical to TRBD1. V lost 4 bases to trimming and J lost 6 bases; unmatched junction nucleotides: 7. Germline lookup yields CDR1 LGHNA and CDR2 YSLEER. This CDR3 is 14 amino acids long. CDR3 sequence reads: CASSRTGRGDGYTF. CDR3 coding DNA: TGCGCCAGCAGCCGGACAGGGCGGGGGGATGGCTACACCTTC.

V gene TRBV20-1 combines with J gene TRBJ2-3; 13 nucleotides agree with TRBD2. CDR3 length equals 16 residues. The germline CDR1 and CDR2 sequences are DFQATT and SNEGSKA (reference sequence). The trim removed 3 bases at V and 1 base at J, leaving 4 bases unmatched. The CDR3 is CSARDGTSGGTDTQYF. CDR3 DNA sequence: TGCAGTGCTAGGGATGGGACTAGCGGGGGCACAGATACGCAGTATTTT.